This passage covers 4 T cell receptor beta chains from one sample sequenced in a study of CD8 T cells in Susac syndrome. A quantity of roughly 0.5 to 1 ug RNA underwent reverse transcription using random hexamers. TCRdb re-analysed the immunoSEQ multiplex PCR reads in MiXCR, keeping a single row per CDR3 protein. The repertoire includes 95,000 to 150,000 distinct CDR3 sequences, around 94% of them detected once, and roughly 0.087% sits in the top ten. The sample comprised CD4+ T cells from PBMCs. The receptor set was obtained from a human donor in good health.

The V gene is TRBV4-2, the J gene TRBJ2-5; 12 bases map to TRBD1. Germline V lookup: CDR1 LGHNA, CDR2 YNFKEQ. The ends lost 1 base at V and 5 bases at J; junction bases unmatched: 11. There are 18 residues in the CDR3. The CDR3 loop reads CASSQGRDRGLPLETQYF. The CDR3 nucleotides are TGTGCCAGCAGCCAAGGCCGGGACAGGGGGCTCCCTTTGGAGACCCAGTACTTC.

The V call is TRBV20-1, the J call TRBJ1-4; D is perhaps TRBD1 (5 bases). CDR3 length: 17 residues. Germline V gene data show CDR1 as DFQATT and CDR2 as SNEGSKA (reference sequence). V was shortened by 1 base and J by 7 bases, with 22 bases between the two germline ends. CDR3 residues: CSARGPMGRAVGEKLFF. CDR3 DNA sequence: TGCAGTGCTAGAGGTCCCATGGGCAGGGCGGTGGGTGAAAAACTGTTTTTT.

In its sample, this clonotype was seen a few times. This rearrangement joins TRBV29-1 to TRBJ2-7; D gene ambiguous. V was clipped by 3 bases and J by 6 bases, with 12 bases between them. The CDR3 totals 12 residues. Germline assignment: CDR1 SQVTM and CDR2 ANQGSEA. CDR3 loop: CSVDGRFGEQYF. The CDR3 nucleotides are TGCAGCGTTGACGGTAGATTCGGCGAGCAGTACTTC.

The V and J genes are TRBV7-2 and TRBJ1-2; 9 bases are shared with TRBD1. Germline V gene sequence: CDR1 SGHTA, CDR2 FQGNSA. After removal of 5 bases from V and 10 bases from J, the junction contained 8 bases not matched to a gene. The CDR3 has 13 amino acids. The CDR3 spells CASSPWTGADYTF. For the CDR3, the DNA is TGTGCCAGCAGCCCTTGGACAGGGGCTGACTACACCTTC.